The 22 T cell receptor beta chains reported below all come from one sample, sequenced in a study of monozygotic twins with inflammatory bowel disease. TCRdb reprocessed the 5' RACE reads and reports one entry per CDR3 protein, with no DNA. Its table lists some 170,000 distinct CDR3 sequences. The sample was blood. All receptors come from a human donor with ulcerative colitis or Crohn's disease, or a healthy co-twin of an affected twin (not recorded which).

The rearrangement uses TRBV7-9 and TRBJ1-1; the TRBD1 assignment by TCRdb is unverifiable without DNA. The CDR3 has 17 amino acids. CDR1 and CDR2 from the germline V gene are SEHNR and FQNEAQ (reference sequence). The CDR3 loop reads CASSFDSPGVTGEEAFF.

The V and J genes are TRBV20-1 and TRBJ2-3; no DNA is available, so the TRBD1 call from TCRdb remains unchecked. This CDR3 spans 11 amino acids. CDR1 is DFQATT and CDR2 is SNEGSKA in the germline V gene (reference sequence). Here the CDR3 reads CSAALEDTQYF.

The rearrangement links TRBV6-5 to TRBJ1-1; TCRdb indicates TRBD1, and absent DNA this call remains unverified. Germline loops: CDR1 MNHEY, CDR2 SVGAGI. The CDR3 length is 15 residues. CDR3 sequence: CASSYSTGFDTEAFF.

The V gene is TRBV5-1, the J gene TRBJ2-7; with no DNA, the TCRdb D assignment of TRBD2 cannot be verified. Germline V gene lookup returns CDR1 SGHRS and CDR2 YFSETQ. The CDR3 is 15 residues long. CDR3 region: CASSLRTSGSDEQYF.

CDR3 sequence: CSVDRDFQAETQYF. The chain carries TRBV29-1 and TRBJ2-5; as DNA is missing, the TRBD2 call by TCRdb cannot be tested. Germline CDR1 and CDR2: SQVTM and ANQGSEA. The length of the CDR3 is 14 residues.

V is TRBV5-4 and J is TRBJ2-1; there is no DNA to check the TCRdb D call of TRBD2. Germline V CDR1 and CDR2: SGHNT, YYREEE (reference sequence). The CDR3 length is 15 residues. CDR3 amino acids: CASSVGGTRLNEQFF. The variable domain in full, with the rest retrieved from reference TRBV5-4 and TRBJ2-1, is ETGVTQSPTHLIKTRGQQVTLRCSSQSGHNTVSWYQQALGQGPQFIFQYYREEENGRGNFPPRFSGLQFPNYSSELNVNALELDDSALYLCASSVGGTRLNEQFFGPGTRLTVL.

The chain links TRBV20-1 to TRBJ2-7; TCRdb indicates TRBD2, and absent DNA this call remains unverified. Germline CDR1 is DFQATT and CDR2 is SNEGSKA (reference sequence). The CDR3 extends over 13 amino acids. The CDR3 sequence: CSARLAGVREQYF.

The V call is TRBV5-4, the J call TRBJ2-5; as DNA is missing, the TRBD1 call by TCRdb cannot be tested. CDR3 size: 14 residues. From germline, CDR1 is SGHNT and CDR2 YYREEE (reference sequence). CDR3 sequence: CASSPDRGQETQYF.

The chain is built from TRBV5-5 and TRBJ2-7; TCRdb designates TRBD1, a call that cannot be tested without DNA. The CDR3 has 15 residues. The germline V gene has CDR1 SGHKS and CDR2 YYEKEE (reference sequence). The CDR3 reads CASSLPGQGFHEQYF.

The CDR3: CSAPKPSPPGYEQYF. The chain employs TRBV20-1 and TRBJ2-7; TCRdb's assignment of TRBD1 cannot be checked, as there is no DNA. CDR1 and CDR2 from the germline V gene are DFQATT and SNEGSKA (reference sequence). This CDR3 has 15 residues.

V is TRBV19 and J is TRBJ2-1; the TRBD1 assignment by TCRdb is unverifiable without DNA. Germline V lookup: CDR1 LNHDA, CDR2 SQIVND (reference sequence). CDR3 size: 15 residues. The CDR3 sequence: CASSIDLAGHNEQFF.

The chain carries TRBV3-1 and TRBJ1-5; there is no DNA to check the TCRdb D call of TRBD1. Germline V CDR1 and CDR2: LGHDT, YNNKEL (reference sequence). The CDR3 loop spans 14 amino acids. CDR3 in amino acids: CASSQAQGNQPQHF.

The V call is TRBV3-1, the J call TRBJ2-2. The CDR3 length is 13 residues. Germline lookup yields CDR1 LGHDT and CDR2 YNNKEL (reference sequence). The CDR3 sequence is CASSQVGPGELFF. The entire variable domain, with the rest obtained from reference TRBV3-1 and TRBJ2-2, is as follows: DTAVSQTPKYLVTQMGNDKSIKCEQNLGHDTMYWYKQDSKKFLKIMFSYNNKELIINETVPNRFSPKSPDKAHLNLHINSLELGDSAVYFCASSQVGPGELFFGEGSRLTVL.

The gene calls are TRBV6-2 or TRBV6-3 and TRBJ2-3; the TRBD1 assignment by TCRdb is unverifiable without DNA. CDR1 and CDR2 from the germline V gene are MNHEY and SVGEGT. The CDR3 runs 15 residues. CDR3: CASTPSGHGDDTQYF.

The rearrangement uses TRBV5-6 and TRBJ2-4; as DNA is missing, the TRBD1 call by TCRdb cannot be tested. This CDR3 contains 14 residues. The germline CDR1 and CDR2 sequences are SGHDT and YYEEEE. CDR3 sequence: CASSLQGAKNMQYF.

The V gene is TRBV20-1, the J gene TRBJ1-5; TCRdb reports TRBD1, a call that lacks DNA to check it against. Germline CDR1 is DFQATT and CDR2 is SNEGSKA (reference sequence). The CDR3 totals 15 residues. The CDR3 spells CSADPGRRGYQPQHF.

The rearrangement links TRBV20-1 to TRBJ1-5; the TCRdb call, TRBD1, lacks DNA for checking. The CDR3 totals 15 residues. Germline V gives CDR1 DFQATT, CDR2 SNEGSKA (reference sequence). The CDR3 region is CSAPGQGWSNQPQHF.

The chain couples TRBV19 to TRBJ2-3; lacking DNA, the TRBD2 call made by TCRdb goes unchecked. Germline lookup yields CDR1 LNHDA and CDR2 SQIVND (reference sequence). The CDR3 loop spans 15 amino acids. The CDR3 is CASSARLAGGDTQYF.

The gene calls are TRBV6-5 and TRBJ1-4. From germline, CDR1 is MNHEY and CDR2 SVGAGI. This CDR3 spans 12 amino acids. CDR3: CASRRVNEKLFF.

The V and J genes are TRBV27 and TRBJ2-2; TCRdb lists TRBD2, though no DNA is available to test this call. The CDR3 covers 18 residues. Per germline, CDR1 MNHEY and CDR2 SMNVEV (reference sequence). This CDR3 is CASSLSLDYFVSTGELFF.

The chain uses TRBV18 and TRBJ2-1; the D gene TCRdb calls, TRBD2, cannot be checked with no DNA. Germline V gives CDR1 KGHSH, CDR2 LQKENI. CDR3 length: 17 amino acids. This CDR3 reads CASSPTAPGTSVNEQFF.

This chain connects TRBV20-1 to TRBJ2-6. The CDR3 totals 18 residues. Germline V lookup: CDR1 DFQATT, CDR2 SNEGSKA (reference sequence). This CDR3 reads CSARDVWLGASGANVLTF.